Sequencing of this TCR beta chain was carried out in a study of low-dose radiotherapy and immunotherapy resistance in tumors. At the level of the study: Each patient took aspirin at a dose of 300 mg by mouth once daily over the course of four cycles, with dosing beginning on cycle 1 day 1.

This sample's time point: before trial treatment. Germline V lookup: CDR1 SEHNR, CDR2 FQNEAQ (reference sequence). V was clipped by 6 bases and J by 1 base, with 30 bases between them. This CDR3 region has 21 residues. Alpha- and beta-chain coverage of first-strand cDNA came from TRAV- and TRBV-specific primers. Amplification, which lasted approximately 20 PCR cycles, used a constant-region primer and V-primer adapter to amplify TCRs. Each CDR3 protein is one row after TCRdb ran MiXCR on the reads. The sample records 60,000 to 75,000 distinct CDR3 sequences, approximately 25% being singletons. This clonotype was sampled from a male donor with rectosigmoid adenocarcinoma. This chain uses TRBV7-9 with TRBJ2-2; TRBD2 is a possible D gene (5 bases). Specimen: PBMCs, collected before treatment. The CDR3 sequence: CASSFSSLSSGIRGNTGELFF. As DNA, the CDR3 is TGTGCCAGCAGTTTCTCGAGCTTATCGTCTGGTATTCGGGGGAACACCGGGGAGCTGTTTTTT.